The 30 T cell receptor beta chains below were found in one sample sequenced in a study of follicular helper T cells after annual influenza vaccination. Regarding time point: 2014-2015 season, 7 days after vaccination. Assay: immunoSEQ multiplex PCR; the TCRdb copy retains only in-frame clones and omits some. Seen here are roughly 8,000 clones, around 78% observed once, and the top ten hold 1.5% to 2%. The specimen comprised CXCR5+ CD38- circulating T follicular helper cells from blood, sampled 7 days after influenza vaccination. As to subset: circulating Tfh, non-naive CD4+CXCR5+PD-1+ (ICOS+CD38+ or ICOS-CD38-). The source is an adult who received the influenza vaccine.

The CDR3 is CASSRIGQMGEKLFF. DNA for the CDR3: TGCGCCAGCAGCCGAATCGGACAAATGGGTGAAAAACTGTTTTTT. J is TRBJ1-4 and V is TRBV4-1; a possible D gene is TRBD1 (5 bases). Germline values: CDR1 MGHRA, CDR2 YSYEKL. V shed 4 bases and J shed 7 bases, with 16 bases lying between them. CDR3 length: 15 residues.

This chain connects TRBV5-8 to TRBJ1-4; 9 bases fit TRBD1. V shed 1 base, J shed 5 bases, and the junction held 3 bases outside the gene matches. In germline, CDR1 is SGHTS, CDR2 YDEGEE. This CDR3 is 15 amino acids long. DNA of the CDR3: TGTGCCAGCAGCTTGCTCGGGACAGGGAATGAAAAACTGTTTTTT. Translated: CASSLLGTGNEKLFF.

The chain recombines TRBV7-8 with TRBJ2-1; a weak D match, TRBD2 (7 bases). The CDR3 contains 18 residues. With 0 bases removed from V and 6 bases from J, the gap between germline ends came to 21 bases. Germline loops: CDR1 SGHVS, CDR2 FQNEAQ. The CDR3 spells CASSLAGGQSSWGNEQFF. As DNA, the CDR3 is TGTGCCAGCAGCTTAGCGGGGGGGCAGTCGTCTTGGGGCAATGAGCAGTTCTTC.

This clone was counted once. The V and J genes are TRBV29-1 and TRBJ2-2; perhaps TRBD1 as D (6 bases). CDR3 length: 13 residues. The germline V and J ends were trimmed by 0 bases and 7 bases, with 9 bases remaining between them. The germline CDR1 and CDR2 sequences are SQVTM and ANQGSEA. CDR3 in DNA: TGCAGCGTTGAAGAGAACAGGGACGGGGAGCTGTTTTTT. The encoded protein is CSVEENRDGELFF.

This chain links TRBV7-2 with TRBJ1-2; 11 bases are shared with TRBD1. Germline CDR1 SGHTA, CDR2 FQGNSA. After removal of 5 bases from V and 7 bases from J, the junction contained 15 bases not matched to a gene. The CDR3 length is 17 residues. CDR3 region: CASSPQTGTGGASGYTF. CDR3 coding DNA: TGTGCCAGCAGCCCACAGACGGGGACAGGGGGGGCGAGTGGCTACACCTTC.

The chain joins TRBV5-1 to TRBJ2-1; D could derive from TRBD1 or TRBD2 (6 bases each). The CDR3 contains 14 residues. V lost 4 bases and J 6 bases, leaving 14 bases between the germline ends. CDR1 is SGHRS, CDR2 YFSETQ, per germline. The CDR3, as DNA: TGCGCCAGCAGCCTACAAGGGGGGAGCAATGAGCAGTTCTTC. Translation: CASSLQGGSNEQFF.

The CDR3 sequence: CASSYSSGQPDTQYF. In DNA, the CDR3 is TGTGCCAGCAGTTATTCATCCGGACAGCCTGATACGCAGTATTTT. This chain connects TRBV6-9 to TRBJ2-3; possibly TRBD1 for D (6 bases). The germline V and J ends were trimmed by 0 bases and 6 bases, with 13 bases remaining between them. This CDR3 has 15 amino acids. The germline CDR1 and CDR2 sequences are MNHGY and SVAAGI.

The chain combines TRBV5-1 with TRBJ2-3, with D unclear. The germline V gene has CDR1 SGHRS and CDR2 YFSETQ. The CDR3 has 16 amino acids. Trimming pared 0 bases from V and 2 bases from J, leaving 13 bases between. The CDR3 DNA follows: TGCGCCAGCAGCTTGGAGGGTAGGGAATACACAGATACGCAGTATTTT. Translating it yields CASSLEGREYTDTQYF.

The J gene is TRBJ2-5, the V gene TRBV2; D not resolved. This CDR3 is built from 14 residues. V was trimmed by 1 base and J by 0 bases, leaving 6 bases between them. Germline-derived CDR1 and CDR2 are SNHLY and FYNNEI. As DNA, the CDR3 is TGTGCCAGCAGTGAAGGGCAGTACCAAGAGACCCAGTACTTC. Its protein product is CASSEGQYQETQYF.

V is TRBV6-5 and J is TRBJ1-2; no reliable D call. This CDR3 region has 14 residues. CDR1 and CDR2 (germline): MNHEY, SVGAGI. Trimming stripped 6 bases from V and 5 bases from J, with 16 bases between. The CDR3 here is CASSLVSVGYGYTF. CDR3 DNA: TGTGCCAGCAGCCTCGTCTCGGTCGGGTATGGCTACACCTTC.

In this sample, this clone turned up a few times. This chain connects TRBV7-9 to TRBJ1-1; perhaps TRBD1 as D (5 bases). Trimming shortened V by 1 base and J by 7 bases, and 13 bases separated the two germline ends. CDR3 length: 14 amino acids. Germline loops: CDR1 SEHNR, CDR2 FQNEAQ (reference sequence). CDR3 sequence reads: CASSLEGIGGEAFF. The CDR3 coding sequence is TGTGCCAGCAGCTTAGAGGGGATCGGGGGTGAAGCTTTCTTT.

The J gene is TRBJ2-7, the V gene TRBV6-1; D is perhaps TRBD1 (6 bases). Germline assignment: CDR1 MNHNS and CDR2 SASEGT. The CDR3 loop spans 13 amino acids. Trimming removed 3 bases at V and 5 bases at J, with 11 bases between. CDR3: CASSERRGDEQYF. CDR3 DNA: TGTGCCAGCAGTGAGCGCAGGGGCGACGAGCAGTACTTC.

The chain recombines TRBV5-1 with TRBJ2-1, with TRBD1 as a possible D gene (6 bases). CDR1 and CDR2 from the germline V gene are SGHRS and YFSETQ. Trimming shortened V by 4 bases and J by 4 bases, and 18 bases separated the two germline ends. This CDR3 has 16 residues. The CDR3 bases are TGCGCCAGCAGCCTGCTTGCAGGGGAAGTATACAATGAGCAGTTCTTC. Its protein product is CASSLLAGEVYNEQFF.

This clone has a single count. V and J are TRBV9 and TRBJ2-5; 8 bases are a match to TRBD2. Germline V gene data show CDR1 as SGDLS and CDR2 as YYNGEE. The CDR3 length is 14 residues. Losses at the gene ends were 4 bases for V and 1 base for J; bases not matched to a gene: 3. The CDR3 loop reads CASSRGGTQETQYF. The CDR3 nucleotides are TGTGCCAGCAGCCGCGGGGGGACCCAAGAGACCCAGTACTTC. Together with reference TRBV9 and TRBJ2-5, the CDR3 gives the full variable domain: DSGVTQTPKHLITATGQRVTLRCSPRSGDLSVYWYQQSLDQGLQFLIQYYNGEERAKGNILERFSAQQFPDLHSELNLSSLELGDSALYFCASSRGGTQETQYFGPGTRLLVL.

This clone was seen a few times. This chain joins TRBV14 and TRBJ1-6; D is uncertain. CDR1 and CDR2 (germline): SGHDN, FVKESK. CDR3 length: 15 amino acids. The V end was cut by 2 bases, the J end by 10 bases, with 15 bases between. This CDR3 is CASSQRTGFISPLHF. The DNA of the CDR3 is TGTGCCAGCAGCCAACGGACCGGATTCATCTCACCCCTCCACTTT.

The J gene is TRBJ2-2, the V gene TRBV5-8, with D perhaps assigned TRBD1 or TRBD2 (5 bases each). This CDR3 contains 15 residues. Trimming shortened V by 9 bases and J by 4 bases, and 19 bases separated the two germline ends. Germline CDR1 reads SGHTS; CDR2 reads YDEGEE. This CDR3 is CANGLRGSLTGELFF. CDR3 sequence (DNA): TGTGCCAACGGGCTTCGGGGCAGCCTCACCGGGGAGCTGTTTTTT.

This sequence joins TRBV6-5 and TRBJ2-1; D perhaps matches TRBD1 (6 bases). The CDR3 totals 13 residues. The germline CDR1 and CDR2 sequences are MNHEY and SVGAGI. Trimming pared 10 bases from V and 1 base from J, leaving 11 bases between. The CDR3: CATRGRSYNEQFF. DNA for the CDR3: TGTGCCACCAGGGGCCGGTCCTACAATGAGCAGTTCTTC.

This clone was seen only once. The chain combines TRBV5-1 with TRBJ2-3; D remains unclear. Looked up from germline, CDR1 is SGHRS and CDR2 is YFSETQ. V shed 0 bases and J shed 4 bases, with 9 bases lying between them. The CDR3 has 14 residues. In nucleotides, the CDR3 is TGCGCCAGCAGCTTGGCCTCGGATTCAGATACGCAGTATTTT. As protein: CASSLASDSDTQYF.

The V and J genes are TRBV19 and TRBJ2-2, with 12 bases lining up with TRBD2. The CDR3 has 16 residues. J was trimmed by 5 bases and V by 7 bases; bases with no gene match: 8. Germline V lookup: CDR1 LNHDA, CDR2 SQIVND (reference sequence). CDR3 loop: CASKSLAGGLTGELFF. The CDR3 bases are TGTGCCAGTAAAAGCCTAGCGGGGGGGTTAACCGGGGAGCTGTTTTTT. The whole variable domain, remainder taken from reference TRBV19 and TRBJ2-2, is DGGITQSPKYLFRKEGQNVTLSCEQNLNHDAMYWYRQDPGQGLRLIYYSQIVNDFQKGDIAEGYSVSREKKESFPLTVTSAQKNPTAFYLCASKSLAGGLTGELFFGEGSRLTVL.

The CDR3 protein is CASSPLGQNTGELFF. The CDR3 bases are TGTGCCAGCTCACCGCTGGGCCAAAACACCGGGGAGCTGTTTTTT. The chain combines TRBV18 with TRBJ2-2; no definite D call. The CDR3 is 15 amino acids. The V end was cut by 3 bases, the J end by 2 bases, with 10 bases between. The germline gives CDR1 KGHSH, CDR2 LQKENI.

V is TRBV30 and J is TRBJ1-5, with D perhaps matching TRBD1 (5 bases). Germline CDR1 reads GTSNPN; CDR2 reads SVGIG (reference sequence). The V end was cut by 2 bases, the J end by 1 base, with 6 bases between. This CDR3 is 13 amino acids long. The CDR3 region is CAWSKGSNQPQHF. The CDR3 DNA sequence: TGTGCCTGGAGTAAGGGGAGCAATCAGCCCCAGCATTTT.

The chain employs TRBV28 and TRBJ1-4; D call uncertain. CDR3 size: 13 residues. The germline V gene encodes CDR1 MDHEN and CDR2 SYDVKM. V was cut by 8 bases and J by 2 bases, with 9 bases left in between. The CDR3 spells CASRRGTNEKLFF. In nucleotides, the CDR3 is TGTGCCAGCCGCCGGGGTACTAATGAAAAACTGTTTTTT.

Only one count was recorded for this clone. CDR3 DNA: TGTGCCAGTAGTAAGACTAGCGGGGGTCGGCATGAGCAGTTCTTC. Its protein is CASSKTSGGRHEQFF. The V gene is TRBV19, the J gene TRBJ2-1; TRBD2 agrees at 12 bases. The trim removed 4 bases at V and 8 bases at J, leaving 6 bases unmatched. Germline-derived CDR1 and CDR2 are LNHDA and SQIVND (reference sequence). This CDR3 spans 15 amino acids. Full variable domain (remainder filled in from reference TRBV19 and TRBJ2-1): DGGITQSPKYLFRKEGQNVTLSCEQNLNHDAMYWYRQDPGQGLRLIYYSQIVNDFQKGDIAEGYSVSREKKESFPLTVTSAQKNPTAFYLCASSKTSGGRHEQFFGPGTRLTVL.

V usage is TRBV6-1 and J usage is TRBJ2-2; tentative D call: TRBD2 (5 bases). V lost 7 bases to trimming and J lost 8 bases, with 14 bases between them. Looked up from germline, CDR1 is MNHNS and CDR2 is SASEGT. The CDR3 has 13 amino acids. CDR3 bases: TGTGCCAGCATACTAGGAGTAGGAGGGGAGCTGTTTTTT. It translates to CASILGVGGELFF.

In DNA form, the CDR3 reads TGTGCCAGCAGCCGGGACCCAAACAATCAGCCCCAGCATTTT. Its translation: CASSRDPNNQPQHF. The chain links TRBV5-5 to TRBJ1-5, with D possibly matching TRBD1 (5 bases). V lost 4 bases, J lost 3 bases, and 11 bases lay in between. The germline V gene has CDR1 SGHKS and CDR2 YYEKEE (reference sequence). There are 14 residues in the CDR3.

This chain joins TRBV10-2 and TRBJ2-5, with 9 bases fitting TRBD2. V gave up 4 bases and J gave up 2 bases; unmatched junction bases: 8. CDR3 length: 16 residues. Looked up from germline, CDR1 is WSHSY and CDR2 is SAAADI. CDR3: CASSGMGGGAQETQYF. CDR3 nucleotides: TGCGCCAGCAGTGGTATGGGCGGGGGGGCTCAAGAGACCCAGTACTTC.

The V and J genes are TRBV30 and TRBJ2-2; D unresolved. V gave up 2 bases and J gave up 7 bases, with 11 bases separating them. Germline-derived CDR1 and CDR2 are GTSNPN and SVGIG (reference sequence). The CDR3 runs to 13 residues. CDR3 amino acids: CAWSIRDGGELFF. DNA of the CDR3: TGTGCCTGGAGTATTAGGGATGGCGGGGAGCTGTTTTTT.

This sequence joins TRBV19 and TRBJ2-5, with D tentatively TRBD1 (5 bases). This CDR3 comprises 11 residues. Germline V lookup: CDR1 LNHDA, CDR2 SQIVND (reference sequence). The V and J ends lost 5 bases and 10 bases respectively, with 11 bases between them. Written as DNA, the CDR3 is TGTGCCAGTAGTGAAGGAAGGGGCCAGTACTTC. This encodes CASSEGRGQYF.

The chain recombines TRBV9 with TRBJ2-7; D gene unclear. The V end lost 0 bases, the J end lost 3 bases, and 10 bases lay between the germline ends. CDR3 length equals 14 residues. Germline CDR1 reads SGDLS; CDR2 reads YYNGEE. CDR3 sequence reads: CASSVGDRNYEQYF. The CDR3, as DNA: TGTGCCAGCAGCGTAGGCGACCGAAACTACGAGCAGTACTTC.

The table lists this clone with a count of one. The rearrangement joins TRBV30 to TRBJ2-7; D perhaps matches TRBD2 (7 bases). This CDR3 is built from 15 residues. The V end was cut by 2 bases, the J end by 4 bases, with 18 bases between. The germline V gene encodes CDR1 GTSNPN and CDR2 SVGIG (reference sequence). CDR3 sequence (DNA): TGTGCCTGGAGTCTTCGGTGGGGGGGCGGATACGAGCAGTACTTC. Its translation is CAWSLRWGGGYEQYF.